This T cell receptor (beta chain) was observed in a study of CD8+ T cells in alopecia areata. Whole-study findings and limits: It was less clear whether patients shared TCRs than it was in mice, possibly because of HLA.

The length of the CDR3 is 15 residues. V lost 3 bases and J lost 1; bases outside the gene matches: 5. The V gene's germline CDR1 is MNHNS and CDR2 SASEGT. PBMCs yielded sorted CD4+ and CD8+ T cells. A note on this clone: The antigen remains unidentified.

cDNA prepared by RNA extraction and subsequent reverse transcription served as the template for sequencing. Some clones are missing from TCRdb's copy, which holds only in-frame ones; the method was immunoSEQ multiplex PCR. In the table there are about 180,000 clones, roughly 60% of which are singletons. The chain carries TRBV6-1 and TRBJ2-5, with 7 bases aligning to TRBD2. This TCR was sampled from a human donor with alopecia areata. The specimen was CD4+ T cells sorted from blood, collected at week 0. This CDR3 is CASSDPGRGQETQYF. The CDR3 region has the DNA TGTGCCAGCAGTGACCCGGGGAGGGGCCAAGAGACCCAGTACTTC.